These 10 T cell receptor beta chains were all obtained from the same sample, sequenced in a study of cytomegalovirus exposure and HLA in healthy donors. 13 Jbeta primers and 60 Vbeta primers were used for the PCR. TCRdb's table, derived via immunoSEQ multiplex PCR, lists solely in-frame clones and lacks some. The repertoire holds over 85,000 clones, with 73% as singletons. The sequencing input was PBMCs. Receptor source: a man in his forties in good health and CMV-seronegative.

The genes are TRBV10-3 and TRBJ1-1; perhaps TRBD1 as D (6 bases). The CDR3 length is 13 residues. Trimming shortened V by 5 bases and J by 7 bases, and 14 bases separated the two germline ends. Germline V gives CDR1 ENHRY, CDR2 SYGVKD. The DNA of the CDR3 is TGTGCCATCAGTCCAAGACAGGCGCGTGAAGCTTTCTTT. It specifies CAISPRQAREAFF.

CDR3 coding DNA: TGTGCCAGCAGTGGCCACGTCTTTAGATACACCTTC. Translated: CASSGHVFRYTF. The V and J genes are TRBV2 and TRBJ1-2; no reliable D call. CDR1 and CDR2 (germline): SNHLY, FYNNEI. V dropped 4 bases and J dropped 11 bases, with 14 bases sitting between them. CDR3 length equals 12 residues.

The V gene is TRBV5-1, the J gene TRBJ2-5, with 7 bases lining up with TRBD1. This CDR3 spans 14 amino acids. Trimming took 4 bases from V and 2 from J; bases not matched to a gene: 5. Germline V CDR1 and CDR2: SGHRS, YFSETQ. The CDR3 here is CASSATGQQETQYF. Here the CDR3 DNA reads TGCGCCAGCAGCGCAACGGGACAGCAAGAGACCCAGTACTTC.

This chain links TRBV28 with TRBJ2-7, with 9 bases aligning to TRBD1. From germline, CDR1 is MDHEN and CDR2 SYDVKM. Trimming cost V 3 bases and J 3 bases; bases outside gene matches: 3. The CDR3 totals 14 residues. For the CDR3, the DNA is TGTGCCAGCAGTTTGGGGGGACAGGGCTACGAGCAGTACTTC. Translated, it gives CASSLGGQGYEQYF.

The V and J genes are TRBV2 and TRBJ2-7; 9 bases align to TRBD1. V trimming: 6 bases; J trimming: 2 bases; junction bases outside the gene matches: 8. There are 15 residues in the CDR3. Per germline, CDR1 SNHLY and CDR2 FYNNEI. The CDR3 DNA reads as TGTGCCAGCAGCGTGGTAGGGACAGGGCCCTACGAGCAGTACTTC. Translation: CASSVVGTGPYEQYF.

The chain recombines TRBV4-1 with TRBJ2-7; 9 positions match TRBD1. The germline CDR1 and CDR2 sequences are MGHRA and YSYEKL. CDR3 length equals 14 residues. V lost 3 bases to trimming and J lost 6 bases; unmatched junction nucleotides: 6. CDR3 amino acids: CASSQGQGHVEQYF. DNA of the CDR3: TGCGCCAGCAGCCAGGGACAGGGCCACGTCGAGCAGTACTTC.

This clone has only a few counts. The V gene is TRBV28, the J gene TRBJ2-2, with TRBD2 matching 10 bases. Germline trimming cut 6 bases from V and 1 base from J; bases unmatched to any gene: 2. Germline values: CDR1 MDHEN, CDR2 SYDVKM. The CDR3 length is 15 residues. The CDR3 nucleotides read TGTGCCAGCAGCACTAGCGGGGTGAACACCGGGGAGCTGTTTTTT. Translated: CASSTSGVNTGELFF.

This clone was observed at least ten times. The V gene is TRBV5-1, the J gene TRBJ1-6, with D unresolved. The CDR3 contains 15 residues. Germline CDR1 reads SGHRS; CDR2 reads YFSETQ. V lost 3 bases and J lost 7, with 14 bases in between. The CDR3 loop reads CASSSRGFDNSPLHF. The CDR3 DNA is TGCGCCAGCAGCTCACGGGGATTTGACAATTCACCCCTCCACTTT.

V is TRBV6-4 and J is TRBJ1-1, with D maybe TRBD1 (6 bases). V was pared by 4 bases and J by 1 base, with 7 bases between. The CDR3 sequence is 13 residues long. Germline CDR1 and CDR2: MRHNA and SNTAGT. The DNA for the CDR3 is TGTGCCAGCAGTGCGGACAGGAACACTGAAGCTTTCTTT. This translates into CASSADRNTEAFF.

The chain combines TRBV19 with TRBJ2-6; 9 bases match TRBD1. The CDR3 length is 17 residues. Germline V gives CDR1 LNHDA, CDR2 SQIVND (reference sequence). V shed 5 bases and J 1 base; nucleotides not matched to a gene: 6. The CDR3 reads CASSLQGAGSGANVLTF. The CDR3 DNA sequence: TGTGCCAGTAGTCTACAGGGGGCCGGATCTGGGGCCAACGTCCTGACTTTC.